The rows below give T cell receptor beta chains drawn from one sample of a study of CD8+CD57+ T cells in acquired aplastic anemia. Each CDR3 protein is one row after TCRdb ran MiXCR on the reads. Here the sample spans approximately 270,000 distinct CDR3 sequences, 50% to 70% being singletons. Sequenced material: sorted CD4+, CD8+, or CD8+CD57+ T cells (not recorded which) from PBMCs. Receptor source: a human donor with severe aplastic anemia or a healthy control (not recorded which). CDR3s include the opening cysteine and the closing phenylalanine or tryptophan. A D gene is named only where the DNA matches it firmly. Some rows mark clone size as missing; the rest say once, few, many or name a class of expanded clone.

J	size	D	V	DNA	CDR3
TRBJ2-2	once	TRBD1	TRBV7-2	TGTGCCAGCAGCTCTACACCCGGACAGGGGGGCGGCGGGGAGCTGTTTTTT	CASSSTPGQGGGGELFF
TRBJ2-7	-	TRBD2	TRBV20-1	TGCAGTGGTGAGGGACTAGCGGGCTACGAGCAGTACTTC	CSGEGLAGYEQYF
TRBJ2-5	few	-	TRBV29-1	TGCAGCGTTGACAGGGGTGGGGAGACCCAGTACTTC	CSVDRGGETQYF
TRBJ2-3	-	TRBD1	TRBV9	TGTGCCAGCAGCGAGAGGGACAGGGCGGATACGCAGTATTTT	CASSERDRADTQYF
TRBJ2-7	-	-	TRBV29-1	TGCAGCGCTCTGGGAGAGGTAAAGCAGTACTTC	CSALGEVKQYF
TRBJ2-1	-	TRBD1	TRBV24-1	TGTGCCACCAGTGATTCCGTTGTGGGACAGGGGGGCAATGAGCAGTTCTTC	CATSDSVVGQGGNEQFF
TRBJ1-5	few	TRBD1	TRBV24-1	TGTGCCACCAGTGACCCTACAGGGGGCCATCAGCCCCAGCATTTT	CATSDPTGGHQPQHF
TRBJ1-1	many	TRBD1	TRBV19	TGTGCCAGTAGTATTAGGACAGGGGGGAACACTGAAGCTTTCTTT	CASSIRTGGNTEAFF
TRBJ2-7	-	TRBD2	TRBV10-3	TGTGCCATCAGTGACGGCGGGGGTGCACCTCCGTGCTCCTACGAGCAGTACTTC	CAISDGGGAPPCSYEQYF
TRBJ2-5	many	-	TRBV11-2	TGTGCCAGCAGCCCCGGGGAGACCCAGTACTTC	CASSPGETQYF
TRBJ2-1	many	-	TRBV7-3	TGTGCCAGCAGCTTAGCGGGGCTACACCCTTTACACAATGAGCAGTTCTTC	CASSLAGLHPLHNEQFF
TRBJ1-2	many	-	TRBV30	TGTGCCTGGAGTGTACTTGACGGGACGGGACATGGCTACACCTTC	CAWSVLDGTGHGYTF
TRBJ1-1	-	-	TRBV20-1	TGCAGTGCGGTATATGGGGCAGCAAACACTGAAGCTTTCTTT	CSAVYGAANTEAFF
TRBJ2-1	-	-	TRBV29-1	TGCAGCGTTGTGCCCAATGGACATTTTAACAATGAGCAGTTCTTC	CSVVPNGHFNNEQFF
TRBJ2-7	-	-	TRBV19	TGTGCCAGTAGTAGTGCAGGGGCCGAGGGCGAGCAGTACTTC	CASSSAGAEGEQYF
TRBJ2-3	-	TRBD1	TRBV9	TGTGCCAGCAGCGTAGGGGCAGGGGGTGGTGAGCAGTATTTT	CASSVGAGGGEQYF